This paragraph covers one T cell receptor beta chain sequence. This clone came up once. Its antigen is currently not known. No clone much larger than this one lies a single base away; base qualities are absent. This record comes from a study of blood T cell repertoires in COVID-19 (dated by TCRdb to between 2020 and 2021). For the wider study: Samples covering the acute and convalescent phases of COVID-19 were provided by collaborators in the United States, Italy and Spain. The material from the prospective study consisted of cDNA or gDNA derived from T cells, B-cell-depleted T cells, or PBMCs. The dataset comprised deeply sampled blood TCRbeta repertoires from subjects exposed to, actively infected with, or recovered from COVID-19. The repertoires were made available in a free public database intended to serve as a resource for research on the immune response to SARS-CoV-2. Samples were obtained from the ongoing ImmuneRACE study (first 160 participants) and from over a thousand subjects provided by 6 global collaborators. Sample metadata almost always included a de-identified subject ID, COVID-19 status, age in years and sex. HLA class I and class II types, where available, came from metadata supplied by the sample provider rather than from assay-based typing.

TCRbeta CDR3 regions were amplified from genomic DNA using the immunoSEQ Assay, a bias-controlled multiplex PCR. Regarding the original processing steps: Within the assay, amplification of reference gene primers was used to estimate how many nucleated cells each sample contained. Sequence reads were collapsed and filtered to measure the absolute abundance of every unique TCRbeta CDR3 rearrangement. For each sample, productive Simpson clonality was calculated by taking the square root of Simpson's diversity index across productive rearrangements. TCRdb limited this immuneACCESS table to in-frame rearrangements with V and J called. A share of clones is missing; checked studies link under half to unresolved V genes, and the rest is unexplained. V and J calls and clone size are as listed in that table; D and trimming were resolved from the DNA. The sample table holds roughly 400,000 clones, of which approximately 90% were seen once. About 0.83% of the sample belongs to the ten largest clones.

Participants in the prospective study were enrolled through a virtual design, were aged about 18 to 89 years, and lived in roughly 25 United States geographic areas. In the prospective study, participants were assigned to cohorts based on the clinical history participants reported in a screening survey and a study questionnaire. A participant counted as exposed if, within 2 weeks of entering the study, that participant had been in contact with someone who had a PCR-confirmed or clinician-diagnosed COVID-19 case. Each participant in the prospective study had whole blood, serum and a nasopharyngeal or oropharyngeal swab collected by mobile phlebotomists. Additional blood draws and questionnaires over an approximately two-month period could optionally be provided by prospective study participants. Before DNA extraction, blood samples from the prospective study were shipped at room temperature or frozen.

Broad study findings and their caveats: How much clinical and demographic metadata was included differed by source and by participant, and the metadata was provided uncurated.

The sequenced sample was PBMCs or T cells enriched from blood (not recorded which). The TCR originated in a woman aged 40 to 50 who had been exposed to COVID-19.

The sequenced DNA: TGTGCCAGCAGTGACAAGCAGGGGGGGAACACTGAAGCTTTCTTT. Its protein product is CASSDKQGGNTEAFF. The sequence is built from TRBV6-2 or TRBV6-3 and TRBJ1-1, with 7 junctional bases fitting TRBD1. The CDR1 and CDR2 encoded by the germline V gene are MNHEY and SVGEGT. The CDR3 spans 15 residues, from the cysteine through the phenylalanine. This entry keeps only the CDR3 DNA: 45 bases, framed from base 1. Clipping removes 5 bases from V and 1 base from J, with 7 as the unmatched junction base count.